This TCR beta chain was profiled in a study of shared clonotypes between healthy human individuals. The assay used deep level. Libraries were prepared by immunoSEQ multiplex PCR; TCRdb keeps only in-frame clonotypes and omits some of them. The top ten hold about 0.35% of the sample, which has approximately 1.5 million clones, approximately 98.5% seen once. The CDR3 has 16 amino acids. The V gene's germline CDR1 is SGHNT and CDR2 YYREEE (reference sequence). Losses at the gene ends were 6 bases for V and 4 bases for J; bases not matched to a gene: 10. The sequenced sample consisted of naive CD4+ T cells sorted from blood. This sample's subset: CD45RA+ positively selected. The chain has TRBV5-4 and TRBJ2-2, with TRBD2 identical over 9 bases. This TCR was recovered from a man aged 25-40 years in good health. Written as DNA, the CDR3 is TGTGCCAGCAACCCCTGGGGTAGCGGGAGCACCGGGGAGCTGTTTTTT. Its protein product is CASNPWGSGSTGELFF. Combining the CDR3 with reference TRBV5-4 and TRBJ2-2 gives the whole variable domain ETGVTQSPTHLIKTRGQQVTLRCSSQSGHNTVSWYQQALGQGPQFIFQYYREEENGRGNFPPRFSGLQFPNYSSELNVNALELDDSALYLCASNPWGSGSTGELFFGEGSRLTVL.